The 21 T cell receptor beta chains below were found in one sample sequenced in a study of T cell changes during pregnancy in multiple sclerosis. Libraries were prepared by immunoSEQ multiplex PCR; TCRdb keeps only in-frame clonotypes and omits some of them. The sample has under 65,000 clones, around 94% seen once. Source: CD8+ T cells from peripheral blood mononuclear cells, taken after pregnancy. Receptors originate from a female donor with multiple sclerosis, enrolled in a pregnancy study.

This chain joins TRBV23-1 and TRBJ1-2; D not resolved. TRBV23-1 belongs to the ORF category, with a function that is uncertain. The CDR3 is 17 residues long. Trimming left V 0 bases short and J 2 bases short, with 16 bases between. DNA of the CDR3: TGCGCCAGCAGTCAATCCAACAGTGGCCTTCCCAACTATGGCTACACCTTC. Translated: CASSQSNSGLPNYGYTF.

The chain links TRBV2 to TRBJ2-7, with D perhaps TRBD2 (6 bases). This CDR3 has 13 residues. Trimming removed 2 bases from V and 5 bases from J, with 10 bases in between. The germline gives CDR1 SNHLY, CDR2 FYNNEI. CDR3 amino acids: CASSEYLAHEQYF. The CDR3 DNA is TGTGCCAGCAGTGAATATCTAGCGCACGAGCAGTACTTC.

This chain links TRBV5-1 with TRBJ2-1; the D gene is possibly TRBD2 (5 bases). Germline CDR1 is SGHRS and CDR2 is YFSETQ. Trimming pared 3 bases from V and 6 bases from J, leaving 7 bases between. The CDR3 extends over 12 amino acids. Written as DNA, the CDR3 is TGCGCCAGCAGCTCGAGCGGCAATGAGCAGTTCTTC. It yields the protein CASSSSGNEQFF.

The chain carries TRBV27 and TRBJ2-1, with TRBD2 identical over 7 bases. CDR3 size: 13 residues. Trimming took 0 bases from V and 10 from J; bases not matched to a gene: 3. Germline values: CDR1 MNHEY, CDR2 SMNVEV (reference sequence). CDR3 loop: CASSLSVGGEQFF. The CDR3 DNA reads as TGTGCCAGCAGTTTATCGGTCGGGGGGGAGCAGTTCTTC.

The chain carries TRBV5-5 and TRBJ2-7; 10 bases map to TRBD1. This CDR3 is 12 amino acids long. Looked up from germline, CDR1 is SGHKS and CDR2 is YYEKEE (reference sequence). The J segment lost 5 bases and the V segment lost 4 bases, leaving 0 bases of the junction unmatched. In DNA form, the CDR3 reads TGTGCCAGCAGCGGGACAGGGGACGAGCAGTACTTC. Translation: CASSGTGDEQYF.

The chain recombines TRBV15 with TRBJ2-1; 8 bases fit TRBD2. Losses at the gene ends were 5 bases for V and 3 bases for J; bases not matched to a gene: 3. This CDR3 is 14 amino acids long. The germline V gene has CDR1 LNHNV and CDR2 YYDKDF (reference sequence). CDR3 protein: CATSRTSSYNEQFF. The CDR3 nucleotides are TGTGCCACCAGCCGGACTAGCAGCTACAATGAGCAGTTCTTC. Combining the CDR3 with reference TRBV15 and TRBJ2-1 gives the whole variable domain DAMVIQNPRYQVTQFGKPVTLSCSQTLNHNVMYWYQQKSSQAPKLLFHYYDKDFNNEADTPDNFQSRRPNTSFCFLDIRSPGLGDTAMYLCATSRTSSYNEQFFGPGTRLTVL.

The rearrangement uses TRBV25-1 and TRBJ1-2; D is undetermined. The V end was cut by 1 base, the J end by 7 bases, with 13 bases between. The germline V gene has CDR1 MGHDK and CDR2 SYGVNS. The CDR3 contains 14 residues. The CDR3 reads CASSESSTTFGYTF. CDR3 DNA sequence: TGTGCCAGCAGTGAATCTTCCACGACATTTGGCTACACCTTC.

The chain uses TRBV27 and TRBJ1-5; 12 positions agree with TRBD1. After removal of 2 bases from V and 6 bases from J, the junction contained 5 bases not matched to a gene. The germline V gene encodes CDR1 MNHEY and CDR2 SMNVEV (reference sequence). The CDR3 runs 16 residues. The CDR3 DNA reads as TGTGCCAGCAGTTTAATGGGGACAGGGGGCTTTCAGCCCCAGCATTTT. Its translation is CASSLMGTGGFQPQHF.

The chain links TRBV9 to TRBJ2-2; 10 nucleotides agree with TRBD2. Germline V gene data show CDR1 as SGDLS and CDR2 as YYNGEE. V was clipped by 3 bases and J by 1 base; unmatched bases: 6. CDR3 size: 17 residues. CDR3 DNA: TGTGCCAGCAGCGCTGGACTAGCGGACATGAACACCGGGGAGCTGTTTTTT. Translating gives CASSAGLADMNTGELFF.

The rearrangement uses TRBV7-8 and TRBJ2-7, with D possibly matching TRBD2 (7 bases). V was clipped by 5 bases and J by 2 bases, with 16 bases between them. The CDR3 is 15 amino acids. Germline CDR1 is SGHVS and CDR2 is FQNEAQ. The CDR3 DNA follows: TGTGCCAGCAGCCCCGAGGGGGGGGTGACCTACGAGCAGTACTTC. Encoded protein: CASSPEGGVTYEQYF. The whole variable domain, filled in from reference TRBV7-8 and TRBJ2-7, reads GAGVSQSPRYKVAKRGQDVALRCDPISGHVSLFWYQQALGQGPEFLTYFQNEAQLDKSGLPSDRFFAERPEGSVSTLKIQRTQQEDSAVYLCASSPEGGVTYEQYFGPGTRLTVT.

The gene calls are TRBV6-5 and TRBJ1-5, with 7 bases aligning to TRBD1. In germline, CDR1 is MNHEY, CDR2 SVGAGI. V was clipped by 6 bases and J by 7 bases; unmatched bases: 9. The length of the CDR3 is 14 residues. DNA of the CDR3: TGTGCCAGCAGGCAGGGACAGTTTTTGCAGCCCCAGCATTTT. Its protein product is CASRQGQFLQPQHF.

The CDR3: CASSPTLAGGEQYF. The CDR3, as DNA: TGTGCCAGCAGCCCGACCCTGGCCGGAGGCGAGCAGTACTTC. The chain recombines TRBV14 with TRBJ2-7, with D perhaps TRBD2 (5 bases). Between the trimmed V and J ends, which lost 4 bases and 6 bases, there was a span of 16 bases. In germline, CDR1 is SGHDN, CDR2 FVKESK. The CDR3 covers 14 residues.

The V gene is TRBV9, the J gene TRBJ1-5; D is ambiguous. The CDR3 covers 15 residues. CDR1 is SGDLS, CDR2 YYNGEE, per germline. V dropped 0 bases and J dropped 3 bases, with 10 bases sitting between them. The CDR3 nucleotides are TGTGCCAGCAGCGTAGGGAGTGATTTCAATCAGCCCCAGCATTTT. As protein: CASSVGSDFNQPQHF.

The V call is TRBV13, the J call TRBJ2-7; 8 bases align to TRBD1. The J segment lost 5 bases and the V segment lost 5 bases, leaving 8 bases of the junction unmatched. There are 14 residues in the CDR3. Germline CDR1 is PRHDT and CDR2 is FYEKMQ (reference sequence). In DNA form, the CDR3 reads TGTGCCAGCAGCGATATCGGACAGGGTGACGAGCAGTACTTC. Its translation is CASSDIGQGDEQYF.

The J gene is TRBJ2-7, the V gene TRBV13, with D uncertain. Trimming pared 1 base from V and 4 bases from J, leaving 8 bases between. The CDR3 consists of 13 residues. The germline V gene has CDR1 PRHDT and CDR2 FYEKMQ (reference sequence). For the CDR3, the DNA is TGTGCCAGCAGCTTAGCCCAACAGTACGAGCAGTACTTC. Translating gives CASSLAQQYEQYF.

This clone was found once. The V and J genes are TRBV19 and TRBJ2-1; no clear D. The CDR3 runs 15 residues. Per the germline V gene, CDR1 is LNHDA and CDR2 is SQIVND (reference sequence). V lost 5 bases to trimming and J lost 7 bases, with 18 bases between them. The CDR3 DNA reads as TGTGCCAGTAGTTTGGGCCGAAATATGATGAATGAGCAGTTCTTC. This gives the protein CASSLGRNMMNEQFF.

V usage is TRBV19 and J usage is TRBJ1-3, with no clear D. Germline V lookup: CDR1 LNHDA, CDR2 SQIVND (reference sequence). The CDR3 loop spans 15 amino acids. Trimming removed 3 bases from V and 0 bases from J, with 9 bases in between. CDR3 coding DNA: TGTGCCAGTAGTATCGGCCTAGTCTCTGGAAACACCATATATTTT. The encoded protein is CASSIGLVSGNTIYF.

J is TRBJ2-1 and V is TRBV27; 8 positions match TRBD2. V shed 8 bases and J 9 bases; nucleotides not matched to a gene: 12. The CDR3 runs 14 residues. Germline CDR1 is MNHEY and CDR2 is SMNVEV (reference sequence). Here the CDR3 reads CASYTSGGWGEQFF. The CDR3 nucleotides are TGTGCCAGCTACACTAGCGGCGGATGGGGTGAGCAGTTCTTC.

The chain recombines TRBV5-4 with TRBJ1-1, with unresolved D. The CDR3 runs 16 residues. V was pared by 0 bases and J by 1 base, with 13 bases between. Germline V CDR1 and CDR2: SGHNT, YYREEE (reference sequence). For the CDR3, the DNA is TGTGCCAGCAGCTTGGGGCCAGGCGTCTCGAACACTGAAGCTTTCTTT. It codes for CASSLGPGVSNTEAFF.

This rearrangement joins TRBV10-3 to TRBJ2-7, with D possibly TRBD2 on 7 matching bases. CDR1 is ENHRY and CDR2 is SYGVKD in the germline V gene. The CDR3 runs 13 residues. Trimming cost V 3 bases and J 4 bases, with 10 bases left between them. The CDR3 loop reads CAISEGGGYEQYF. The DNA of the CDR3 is TGTGCCATCAGTGAAGGGGGGGGTTACGAGCAGTACTTC.

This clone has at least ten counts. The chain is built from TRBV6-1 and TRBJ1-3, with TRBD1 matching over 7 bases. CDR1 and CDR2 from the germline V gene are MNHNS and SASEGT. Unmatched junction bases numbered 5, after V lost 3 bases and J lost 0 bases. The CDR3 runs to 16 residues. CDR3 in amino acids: CASSDQGDLSGNTIYF. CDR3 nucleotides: TGTGCCAGCAGTGATCAGGGGGACCTCTCTGGAAACACCATATATTTT.